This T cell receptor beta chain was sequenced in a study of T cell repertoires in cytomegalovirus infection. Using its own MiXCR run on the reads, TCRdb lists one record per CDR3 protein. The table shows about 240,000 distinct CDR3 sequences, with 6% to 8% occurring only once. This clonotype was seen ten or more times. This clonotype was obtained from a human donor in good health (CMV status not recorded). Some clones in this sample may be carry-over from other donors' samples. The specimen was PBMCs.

The CDR3 DNA sequence: TGTGCCAGCAGCTTAGACCCGGGGACTTCCTACGAGCAGTACTTC. Translation: CASSLDPGTSYEQYF. This chain uses TRBV7-6 with TRBJ2-7, with D possibly TRBD2 on 6 matching bases. The CDR3 has 15 residues. V was trimmed by 1 base and J by 1 base, leaving 11 bases between them. Germline CDR1 and CDR2: SGHVS and FNYEAQ.